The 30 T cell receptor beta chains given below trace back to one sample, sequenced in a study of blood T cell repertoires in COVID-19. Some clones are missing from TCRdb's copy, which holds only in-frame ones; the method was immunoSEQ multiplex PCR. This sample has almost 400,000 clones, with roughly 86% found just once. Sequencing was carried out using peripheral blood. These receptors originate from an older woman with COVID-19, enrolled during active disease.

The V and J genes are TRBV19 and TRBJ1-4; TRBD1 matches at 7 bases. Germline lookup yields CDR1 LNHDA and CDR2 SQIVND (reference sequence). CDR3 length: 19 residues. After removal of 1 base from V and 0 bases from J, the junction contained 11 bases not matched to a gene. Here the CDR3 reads CASSIGTGELRATNEKLFF. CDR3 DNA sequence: TGTGCCAGTAGTATAGGGACAGGAGAACTGCGCGCAACTAATGAAAAACTGTTTTTT.

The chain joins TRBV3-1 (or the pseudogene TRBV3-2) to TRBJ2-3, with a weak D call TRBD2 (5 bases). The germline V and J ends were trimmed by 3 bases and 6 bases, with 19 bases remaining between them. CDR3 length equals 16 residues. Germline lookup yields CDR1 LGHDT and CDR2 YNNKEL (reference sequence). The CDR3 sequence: CASSHQPRRGYDTQYF. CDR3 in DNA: TGTGCCAGCAGCCATCAGCCCCGCCGGGGATACGATACGCAGTATTTT.

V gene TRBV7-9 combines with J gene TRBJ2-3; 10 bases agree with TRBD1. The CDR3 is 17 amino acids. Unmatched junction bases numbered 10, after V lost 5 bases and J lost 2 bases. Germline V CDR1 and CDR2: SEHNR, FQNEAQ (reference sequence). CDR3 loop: CASSQTTGTGDTDTQYF. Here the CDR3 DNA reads TGTGCCAGCAGCCAAACCACCGGGACAGGGGACACAGATACGCAGTATTTT.

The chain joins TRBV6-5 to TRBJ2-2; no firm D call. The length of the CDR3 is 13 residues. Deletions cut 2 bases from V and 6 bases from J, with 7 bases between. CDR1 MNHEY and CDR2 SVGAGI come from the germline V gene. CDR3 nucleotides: TGTGCCAGCAGTTACGCGGCCGCCGGGGAGCTGTTTTTT. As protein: CASSYAAAGELFF.

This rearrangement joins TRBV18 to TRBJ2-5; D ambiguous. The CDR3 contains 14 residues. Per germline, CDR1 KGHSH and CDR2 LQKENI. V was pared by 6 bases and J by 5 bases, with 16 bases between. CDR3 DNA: TGTGCCAGCTCCCCCTCAGCGAGAAGTGAGACCCAGTACTTC. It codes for CASSPSARSETQYF.

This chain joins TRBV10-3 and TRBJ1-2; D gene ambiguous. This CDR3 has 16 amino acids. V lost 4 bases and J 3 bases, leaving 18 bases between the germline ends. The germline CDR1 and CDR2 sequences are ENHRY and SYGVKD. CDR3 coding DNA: TGTGCCATCAGTGGGGTTAGAGCCCCGGGGTACTATGGCTACACCTTC. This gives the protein CAISGVRAPGYYGYTF.

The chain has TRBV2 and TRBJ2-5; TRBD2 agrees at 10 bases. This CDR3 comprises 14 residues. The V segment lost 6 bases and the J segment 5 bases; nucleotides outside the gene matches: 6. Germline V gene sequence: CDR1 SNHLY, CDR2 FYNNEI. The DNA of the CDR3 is TGTGCCAGCAGCCCCGGGACTAGCGTTGAGACCCAGTACTTC. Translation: CASSPGTSVETQYF.

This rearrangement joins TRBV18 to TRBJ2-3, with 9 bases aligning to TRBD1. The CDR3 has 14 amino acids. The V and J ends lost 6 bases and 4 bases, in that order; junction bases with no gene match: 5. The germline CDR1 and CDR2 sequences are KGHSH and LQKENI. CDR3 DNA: TGTGCCAGCTCCCTACAGGGGGCGGCAGATACGCAGTATTTT. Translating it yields CASSLQGAADTQYF.

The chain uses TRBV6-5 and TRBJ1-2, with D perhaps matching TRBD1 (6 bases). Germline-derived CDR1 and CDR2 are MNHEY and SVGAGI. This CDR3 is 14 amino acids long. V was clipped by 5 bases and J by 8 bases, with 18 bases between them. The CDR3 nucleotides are TGTGCCAGCAGTCAATACCGCACAGGGAGCGGCTACACCTTC. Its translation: CASSQYRTGSGYTF.

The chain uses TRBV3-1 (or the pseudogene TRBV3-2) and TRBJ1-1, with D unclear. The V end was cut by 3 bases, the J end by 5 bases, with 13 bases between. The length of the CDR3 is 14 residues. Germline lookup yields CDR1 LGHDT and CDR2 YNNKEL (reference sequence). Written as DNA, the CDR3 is TGTGCCAGCAGCCAGGCAATAACCGGGACTGAAGCTTTCTTT. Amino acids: CASSQAITGTEAFF.

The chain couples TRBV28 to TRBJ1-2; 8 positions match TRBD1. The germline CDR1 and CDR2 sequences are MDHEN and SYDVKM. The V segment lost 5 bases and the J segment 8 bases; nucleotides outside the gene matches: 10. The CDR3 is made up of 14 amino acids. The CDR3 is CASSPGQDLRGYTF. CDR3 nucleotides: TGTGCCAGCAGTCCGGGACAGGATCTCAGAGGCTACACCTTC.

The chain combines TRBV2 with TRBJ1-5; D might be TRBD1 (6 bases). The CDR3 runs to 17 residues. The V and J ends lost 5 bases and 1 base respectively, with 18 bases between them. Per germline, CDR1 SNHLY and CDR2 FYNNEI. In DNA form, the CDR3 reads TGTGCCAGCAGTCTAGCCAACAGGGCGGTAAGCAATCAGCCCCAGCATTTT. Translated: CASSLANRAVSNQPQHF.

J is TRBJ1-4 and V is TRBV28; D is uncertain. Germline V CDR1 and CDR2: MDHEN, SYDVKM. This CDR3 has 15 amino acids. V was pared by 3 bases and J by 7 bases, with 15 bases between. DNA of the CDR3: TGTGCCAGCAGTTTTGAGGCCTACTCGACTGAAAAACTGTTTTTT. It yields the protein CASSFEAYSTEKLFF.

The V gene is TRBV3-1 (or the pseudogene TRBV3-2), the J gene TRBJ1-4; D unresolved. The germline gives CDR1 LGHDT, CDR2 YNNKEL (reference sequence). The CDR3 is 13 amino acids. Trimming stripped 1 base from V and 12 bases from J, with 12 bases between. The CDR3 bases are TGTGCCAGCAGCCAAGCGGCAGGTCGTCAACTGTTTTTT. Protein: CASSQAAGRQLFF.

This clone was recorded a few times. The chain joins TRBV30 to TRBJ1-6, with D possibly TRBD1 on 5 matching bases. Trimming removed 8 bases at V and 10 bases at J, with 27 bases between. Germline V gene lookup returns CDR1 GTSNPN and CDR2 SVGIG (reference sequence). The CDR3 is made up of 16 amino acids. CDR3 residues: CALRGLRGSNSSPLHF. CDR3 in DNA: TGTGCCCTTAGAGGCCTAAGGGGATCGAATTCATCACCCCTCCACTTT.

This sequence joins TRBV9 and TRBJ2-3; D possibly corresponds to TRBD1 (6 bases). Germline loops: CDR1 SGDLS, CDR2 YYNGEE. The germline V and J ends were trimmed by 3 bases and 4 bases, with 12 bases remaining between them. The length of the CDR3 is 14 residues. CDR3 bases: TGTGCCAGCAGCGCGAGGGGGTCGGCAGATACGCAGTATTTT. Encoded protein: CASSARGSADTQYF. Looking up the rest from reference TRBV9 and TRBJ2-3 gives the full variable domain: DSGVTQTPKHLITATGQRVTLRCSPRSGDLSVYWYQQSLDQGLQFLIQYYNGEERAKGNILERFSAQQFPDLHSELNLSSLELGDSALYFCASSARGSADTQYFGPGTRLTVL.

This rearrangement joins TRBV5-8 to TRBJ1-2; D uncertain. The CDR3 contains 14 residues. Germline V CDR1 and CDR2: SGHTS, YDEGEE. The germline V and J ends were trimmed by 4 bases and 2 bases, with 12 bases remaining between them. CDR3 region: CASSPRTENYGYTF. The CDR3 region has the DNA TGTGCCAGCAGCCCCCGGACTGAGAACTATGGCTACACCTTC.

CDR3 nucleotides: TGTGCCAGCAGACAGGGGTGGATATCCGGGGAGCTGTTTTTT. This codes for CASRQGWISGELFF. The chain recombines TRBV3-1 (or the pseudogene TRBV3-2) with TRBJ2-2; 7 bases line up with TRBD1. Germline loops: CDR1 LGHDT, CDR2 YNNKEL (reference sequence). The V and J ends lost 6 bases and 6 bases, in that order; junction bases with no gene match: 7. CDR3 length: 14 residues.

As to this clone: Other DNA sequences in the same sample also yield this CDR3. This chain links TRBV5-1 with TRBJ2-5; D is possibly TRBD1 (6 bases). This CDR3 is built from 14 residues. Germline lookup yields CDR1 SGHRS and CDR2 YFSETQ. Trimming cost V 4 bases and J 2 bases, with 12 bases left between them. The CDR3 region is CASSPGTRQETQYF. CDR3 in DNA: TGCGCCAGCAGCCCAGGGACAAGGCAAGAGACCCAGTACTTC. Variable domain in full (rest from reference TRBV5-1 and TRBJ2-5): KAGVTQTPRYLIKTRGQQVTLSCSPISGHRSVSWYQQTPGQGLQFLFEYFSETQRNKGNFPGRFSGRQFSNSRSEMNVSTLELGDSALYLCASSPGTRQETQYFGPGTRLLVL.

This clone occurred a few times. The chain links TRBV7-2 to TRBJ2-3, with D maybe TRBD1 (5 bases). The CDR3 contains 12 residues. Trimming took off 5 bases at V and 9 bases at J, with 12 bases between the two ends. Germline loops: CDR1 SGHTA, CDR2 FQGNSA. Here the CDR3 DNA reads TGTGCCAGCAGCCCAACAGGTCGCACGCAGTATTTT. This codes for CASSPTGRTQYF.

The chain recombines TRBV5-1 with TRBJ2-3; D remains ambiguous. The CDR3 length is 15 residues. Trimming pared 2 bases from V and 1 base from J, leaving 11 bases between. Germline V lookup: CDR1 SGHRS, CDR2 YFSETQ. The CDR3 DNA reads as TGCGCCAGCAGCTTTGGTGGGCGTCGCACAGATACGCAGTATTTT. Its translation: CASSFGGRRTDTQYF.

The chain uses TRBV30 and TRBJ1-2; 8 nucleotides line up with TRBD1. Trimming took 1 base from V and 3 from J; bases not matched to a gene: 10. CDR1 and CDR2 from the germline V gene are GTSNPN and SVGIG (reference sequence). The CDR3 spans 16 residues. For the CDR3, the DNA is TGTGCCTGGAGTGCACCTGGACAGGGAGTGGACTATGGCTACACCTTC. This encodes CAWSAPGQGVDYGYTF.

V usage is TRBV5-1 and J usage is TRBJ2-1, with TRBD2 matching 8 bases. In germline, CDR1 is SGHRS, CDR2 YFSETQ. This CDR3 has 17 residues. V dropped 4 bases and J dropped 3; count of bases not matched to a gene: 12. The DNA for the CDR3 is TGCGCCAGCAGCCTCCCCCGGCTAGCGGGCTACTACAATGAGCAGTTCTTC. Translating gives CASSLPRLAGYYNEQFF.

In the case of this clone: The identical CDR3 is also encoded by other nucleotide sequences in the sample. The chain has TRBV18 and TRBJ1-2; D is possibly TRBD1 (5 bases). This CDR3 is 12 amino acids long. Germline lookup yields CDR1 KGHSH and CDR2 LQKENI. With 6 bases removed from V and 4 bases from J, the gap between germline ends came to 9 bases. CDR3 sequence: CASSPDSYGYTF. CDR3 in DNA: TGTGCCAGCTCGCCCGACAGCTATGGCTACACCTTC.

In nucleotides, the CDR3 is TGTGCCACCAGTGACCCGAGATTCCGGGATGGAGTAGGCAATGAGCAGTTCTTC. Translated, it gives CATSDPRFRDGVGNEQFF. The chain uses TRBV24-1 and TRBJ2-1, with D possibly matching TRBD2 (5 bases). Germline lookup yields CDR1 KGHDR and CDR2 SFDVKD. This CDR3 has 18 residues. The V gene lost 4 bases and the J gene lost 6 bases, with 24 bases spanning the gap.

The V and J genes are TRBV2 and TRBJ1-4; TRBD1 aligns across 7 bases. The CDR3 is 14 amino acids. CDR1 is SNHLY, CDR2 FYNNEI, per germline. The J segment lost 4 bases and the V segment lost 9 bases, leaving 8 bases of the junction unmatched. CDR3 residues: CASRRQGGNEKLFF. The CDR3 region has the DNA TGTGCCAGTAGAAGACAGGGCGGTAATGAAAAACTGTTTTTT.

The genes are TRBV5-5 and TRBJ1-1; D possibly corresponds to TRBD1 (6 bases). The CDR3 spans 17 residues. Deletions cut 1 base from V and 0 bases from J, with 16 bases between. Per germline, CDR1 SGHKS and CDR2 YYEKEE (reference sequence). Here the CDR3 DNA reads TGTGCCAGCAGCTTGTACACAGGGACGGCCCTGAACACTGAAGCTTTCTTT. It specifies CASSLYTGTALNTEAFF. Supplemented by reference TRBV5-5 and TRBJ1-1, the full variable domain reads DAGVTQSPTHLIKTRGQQVTLRCSPISGHKSVSWYQQVLGQGPQFIFQYYEKEERGRGNFPDRFSARQFPNYSSELNVNALLLGDSALYLCASSLYTGTALNTEAFFGQGTRLTVV.

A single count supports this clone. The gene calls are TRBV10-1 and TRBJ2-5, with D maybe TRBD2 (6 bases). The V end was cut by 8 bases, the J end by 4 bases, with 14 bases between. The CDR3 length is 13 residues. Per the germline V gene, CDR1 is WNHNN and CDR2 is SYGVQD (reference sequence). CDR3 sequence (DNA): TGCGCCAGCGGAGGGACTGTTCCAGAGACCCAGTACTTC. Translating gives CASGGTVPETQYF.

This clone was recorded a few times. The CDR3 loop reads CASRRERVEDTEAFF. The CDR3 DNA sequence: TGCGCCAGCCGACGGGAGAGGGTAGAGGACACTGAAGCTTTCTTT. The chain is built from TRBV5-1 and TRBJ1-1; D is unclear. CDR3 size: 15 residues. V gave up 7 bases and J gave up 3 bases, with 19 bases separating them. Germline lookup yields CDR1 SGHRS and CDR2 YFSETQ.

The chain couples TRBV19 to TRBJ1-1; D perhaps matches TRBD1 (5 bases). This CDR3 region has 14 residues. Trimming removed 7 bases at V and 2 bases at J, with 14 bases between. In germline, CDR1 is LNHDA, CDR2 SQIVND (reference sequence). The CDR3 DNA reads TGTGCCAGTATTCCCCCGGGGGACAACACTGAAGCTTTCTTT. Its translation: CASIPPGDNTEAFF. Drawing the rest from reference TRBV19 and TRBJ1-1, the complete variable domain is DGGITQSPKYLFRKEGQNVTLSCEQNLNHDAMYWYRQDPGQGLRLIYYSQIVNDFQKGDIAEGYSVSREKKESFPLTVTSAQKNPTAFYLCASIPPGDNTEAFFGQGTRLTVV.